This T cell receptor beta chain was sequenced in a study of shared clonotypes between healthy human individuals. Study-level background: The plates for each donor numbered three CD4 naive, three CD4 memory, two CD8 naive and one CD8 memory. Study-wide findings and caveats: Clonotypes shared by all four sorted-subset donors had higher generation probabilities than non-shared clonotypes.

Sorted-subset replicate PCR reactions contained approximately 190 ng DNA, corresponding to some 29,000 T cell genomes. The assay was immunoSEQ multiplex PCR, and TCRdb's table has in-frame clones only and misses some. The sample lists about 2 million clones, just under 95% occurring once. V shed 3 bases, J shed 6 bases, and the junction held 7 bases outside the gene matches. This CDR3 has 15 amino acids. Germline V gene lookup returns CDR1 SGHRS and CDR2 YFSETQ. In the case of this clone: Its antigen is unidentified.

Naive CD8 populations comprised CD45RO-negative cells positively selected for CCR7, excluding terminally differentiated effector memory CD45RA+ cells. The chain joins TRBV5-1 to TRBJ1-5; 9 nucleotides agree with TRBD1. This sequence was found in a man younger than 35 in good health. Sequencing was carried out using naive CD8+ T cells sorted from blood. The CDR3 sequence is CASSYTGGESQPQHF. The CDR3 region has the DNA TGCGCCAGCAGCTACACAGGGGGCGAGAGTCAGCCCCAGCATTTT.